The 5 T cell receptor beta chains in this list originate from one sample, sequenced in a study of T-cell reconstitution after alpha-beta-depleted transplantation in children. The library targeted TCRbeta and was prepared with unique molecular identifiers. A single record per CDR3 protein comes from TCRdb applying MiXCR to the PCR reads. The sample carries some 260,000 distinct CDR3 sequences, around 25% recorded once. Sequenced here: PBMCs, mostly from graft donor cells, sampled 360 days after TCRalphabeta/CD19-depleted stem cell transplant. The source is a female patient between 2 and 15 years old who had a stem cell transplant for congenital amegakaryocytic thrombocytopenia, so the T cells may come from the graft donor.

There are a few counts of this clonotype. CDR3 residues: CASSLVRGNLWEQYF. In nucleotides, the CDR3 is TGTGCCAGCAGTTTAGTTCGGGGGAACCTGTGGGAGCAGTACTTC. V and J are TRBV27 and TRBJ2-7, with D possibly matching TRBD2 (6 bases). Germline V gene data show CDR1 as MNHEY and CDR2 as SMNVEV (reference sequence). V dropped 2 bases and J dropped 7 bases, with 18 bases sitting between them. The CDR3 spans 15 residues.

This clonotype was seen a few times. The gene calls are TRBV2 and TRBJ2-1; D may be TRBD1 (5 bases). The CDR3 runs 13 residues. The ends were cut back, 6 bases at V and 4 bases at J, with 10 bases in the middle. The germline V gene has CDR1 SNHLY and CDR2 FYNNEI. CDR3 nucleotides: TGTGCCAGCAGCGATACAGGTTACAATGAGCAGTTCTTC. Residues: CASSDTGYNEQFF.

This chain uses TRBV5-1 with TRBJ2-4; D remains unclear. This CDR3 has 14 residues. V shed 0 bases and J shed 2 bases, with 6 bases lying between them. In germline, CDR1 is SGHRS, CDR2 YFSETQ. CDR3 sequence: CASSLGSSKNIQYF. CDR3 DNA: TGCGCCAGCAGCTTGGGGAGTTCCAAAAACATTCAGTACTTC.

CDR3 protein: CASSFINTDTQYF. The DNA for the CDR3 is TGTGCCAGCAGTTTTATAAACACAGATACGCAGTATTTT. The chain carries TRBV12-3 or TRBV12-4 and TRBJ2-3; D gene unclear. The CDR3 is made up of 13 amino acids. Trimming left V 3 bases short and J 2 bases short, with 6 bases between.

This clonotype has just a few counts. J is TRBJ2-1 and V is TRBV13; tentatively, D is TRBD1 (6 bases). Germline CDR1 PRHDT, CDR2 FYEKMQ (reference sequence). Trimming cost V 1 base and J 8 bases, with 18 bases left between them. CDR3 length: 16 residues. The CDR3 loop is CASSLVGMWGRHEQFF. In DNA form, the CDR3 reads TGTGCCAGCAGCTTAGTAGGAATGTGGGGGCGCCATGAGCAGTTCTTC.